Following are 5 T cell receptor beta chains from one sample sequenced in a study of CD8+ T cells in alopecia areata. Treatment described: oral pan-JAK inhibitor, 5-10 mg twice daily. Extraction and reverse transcription of RNA yielded cDNA as the sequencing template. Some clones are missing from TCRdb's copy, which holds only in-frame ones; the method was immunoSEQ multiplex PCR. The table has roughly 200,000 clones, approximately 40% seen once. This specimen consisted of CD4+ T cells sorted from blood, obtained at approximately week 36, from a patient treated with tofacitinib. These receptors originate from a human donor with alopecia areata.

This clone showed up just a few times. The chain recombines TRBV2 with TRBJ2-5; a weak D match, TRBD2 (5 bases). The CDR3 is 15 residues long. V was trimmed by 8 bases and J by 5 bases, leaving 21 bases between them. Germline assignment: CDR1 SNHLY and CDR2 FYNNEI. For the CDR3, the DNA is TGTGCCAGCGCCCCCGGACTGGCCACGGGCGAGACCCAGTACTTC. It yields the protein CASAPGLATGETQYF.

Only a few counts were recorded for this clone. V usage is TRBV29-1 and J usage is TRBJ2-7; TRBD1 matches 8 bases. The trim removed 3 bases at V and 2 bases at J, leaving 6 bases unmatched. Per germline, CDR1 SQVTM and CDR2 ANQGSEA. CDR3 length: 14 residues. CDR3 sequence: CSVDLGQGPYEQYF. DNA for the CDR3: TGCAGCGTTGATCTCGGACAGGGACCCTACGAGCAGTACTTC.

This clone was observed at least ten times. Other DNA sequences in this specimen translate into the identical CDR3. The chain uses TRBV27 and TRBJ1-2; no clear D. The CDR3 is 15 amino acids. The V end was cut by 0 bases, the J end by 2 bases, with 10 bases between. CDR1 is MNHEY and CDR2 is SMNVEV in the germline V gene (reference sequence). In DNA form, the CDR3 reads TGTGCCAGCAGTTTATCGCCCCGGAACAACTATGGCTACACCTTC. Its protein product is CASSLSPRNNYGYTF.

The V and J genes are TRBV6-5 and TRBJ1-2; D uncertain. From germline, CDR1 is MNHEY and CDR2 SVGAGI. CDR3 length equals 12 residues. V was pared by 4 bases and J by 4 bases, with 7 bases between. CDR3 sequence: CASSSRLYGYTF. Here the CDR3 DNA reads TGTGCCAGCAGTTCACGGCTCTATGGCTACACCTTC.

The chain recombines TRBV11-2 with TRBJ1-1; D is unclear. V lost 5 bases and J 1 base, leaving 14 bases between the germline ends. The CDR3 loop spans 15 amino acids. Germline V gene data show CDR1 as SGHAT and CDR2 as FQNNGV. CDR3 DNA: TGTGCCAGCAGCAATTCTCGAGCGCGGAACACTGAAGCTTTCTTT. Its translation: CASSNSRARNTEAFF.